This record concerns one T cell receptor (beta chain) sequence. The record originates from a study of OX40 agonist ivuxolimab in advanced cancers. About the study: Patients received the agonistic anti-OX40 (CD134) antibody ivuxolimab.

Profiled with immunoSEQ multiplex PCR; TCRdb holds only in-frame clones, not every one. This table has roughly 84,000 clones, over 75% appearing once. Anyone with autoimmune disease history or systemic immunosuppression was excluded. CDR1 SGHRS and CDR2 YFSETQ come from the germline V gene. The CDR3 is 15 amino acids. Trimming took off 4 bases at V and 1 base at J, with 14 bases between the two ends. Specimen: CD4+ or CD8+ T cells sorted from blood, collected in a trial of the OX40 agonist ivuxolimab. The clonotype was recovered from an adult with an advanced solid tumor such as melanoma, head and neck, liver or kidney cancer. The rearrangement uses TRBV5-1 and TRBJ1-1; D possibly corresponds to TRBD1 (6 bases). CDR3 nucleotide sequence: TGCGCCAGCAGCCCCCGGACAGATTCGAACACTGAAGCTTTCTTT. As protein: CASSPRTDSNTEAFF.